The T cell receptor (beta chain) described here comes from a study of blood T cell repertoires in COVID-19. This clone was seen just once. Participants' reported clinical history set cohort assignment. Original analysis: Amplified reference gene primers provided the basis for estimating nucleated cell counts. Produced via immunoSEQ multiplex PCR; TCRdb's table is partial and in-frame only. Clonal size and the V and J genes are those of that table, whereas D and trimming came from the DNA. The sample lists a few hundred thousand clones, about nine tenths seen once, with about 0.57% in the top ten. This clonotype was obtained from a man younger than 35 who had recovered from COVID-19. The sequenced sample consisted of PBMCs or T cells enriched from blood (not recorded which).

The CDR3 reads CASSGGQGLIDTQYF. DNA for the CDR3: TGTGCCAGCAGTGGGGGACAGGGACTGATAGATACGCAGTATTTT. The chain employs TRBV28 and TRBJ2-3; TRBD1 agrees at 9 bases. Germline CDR1 reads MDHEN; CDR2 reads SYDVKM. There are 15 residues in the CDR3. V was clipped by 5 bases and J by 5 bases; unmatched bases: 8.